This is a list of T cell receptor beta chains from one sample in a study of blood T cell repertoires in COVID-19. Sequencing was performed with immunoSEQ multiplex PCR; in TCRdb, only in-frame clones are kept and a portion is missing. This table has over 200,000 clones, less than 90% appearing once. Sequenced: peripheral blood. These receptors originate from a woman older than 75 with active or convalescent COVID-19. Each CDR3 is given with its conserved first and last residue. Fields, in order: D gene, V gene, J gene, clone size, CDR3 protein, CDR3 DNA. A D gene is named only where the DNA matches it firmly. Only some rows state a clone size, as once, few, many or a class for expanded clones.

>-|TRBV6-5|TRBJ1-1|-
CASSYGQRYTEAFF
TGTGCCAGCAGTTACGGTCAGCGTTACACTGAAGCTTTCTTT
>-|TRBV19|TRBJ1-2|-
CASVGANYGYTF
TGTGCCAGCGTCGGGGCTAACTATGGCTACACCTTC
>-|TRBV6-6|TRBJ1-5|once
CASSRTDSNQPQHF
TGTGCCAGCAGTCGGACAGATAGCAATCAGCCCCAGCATTTT
>TRBD2|TRBV3-1/TRBV3-2|TRBJ2-3|few
CASSPGTSGGADTQYF
TGTGCCAGCAGCCCGGGGACTAGCGGGGGGGCAGATACGCAGTATTTT
>-|TRBV15|TRBJ2-1|-
CATSAITGKQFF
TGTGCCACCAGCGCCATCACGGGGAAGCAGTTCTTC
>-|TRBV6-5|TRBJ1-6|-
CASSYSVGGYEKLHF
TGTGCCAGCAGTTACTCGGTCGGGGGATACGAAAAACTCCACTTT
>-|TRBV18|TRBJ1-2|once
CASSPTGRVYGYTF
TGTGCCAGCTCACCAACGGGCAGGGTCTATGGCTACACCTTC
>-|TRBV28|TRBJ1-1|-
CASSLIWALNTEAFF
TGTGCCAGCAGTTTAATTTGGGCCCTGAACACTGAAGCTTTCTTT
>TRBD1|TRBV30|TRBJ1-2|-
CAWSQGENYGYTF
TGTGCCTGGAGCCAGGGGGAGAACTATGGCTACACCTTC
>TRBD2|TRBV28|TRBJ2-3|-
CASSFYVRTKRGAGDTQYF
TGTGCCAGCAGTTTCTATGTCAGGACTAAGCGGGGGGCAGGGGATACGCAGTATTTT
>TRBD1|TRBV4-2|TRBJ1-2|-
CASSQWTGEYGYTF
TGTGCCAGCAGCCAGTGGACAGGGGAGTATGGCTACACCTTC
>TRBD1|TRBV6-5|TRBJ1-5|-
CASSLGGTVDQPQHF
TGTGCCAGCAGTCTAGGAGGGACAGTGGATCAGCCCCAGCATTTT
>-|TRBV15|TRBJ1-4|-
CATRDMGTTNEKLFF
TGTGCCACCAGGGACATGGGAACAACTAATGAAAAACTGTTTTTT
>-|TRBV14|TRBJ1-1|-
CASSRTVNTEAFF
TGTGCCAGCAGCCGAACAGTGAACACTGAAGCTTTCTTT
>TRBD2|TRBV6-1|TRBJ2-1|-
CASSVLAGGLPQYNEQFF
TGTGCCAGCAGTGTCCTAGCGGGGGGGCTCCCTCAGTACAATGAGCAGTTCTTC
>TRBD2|TRBV4-2|TRBJ2-3|-
CASRREGTDTQYF
TGTGCCAGCAGAAGGGAGGGGACAGATACGCAGTATTTT
>-|TRBV9|TRBJ2-7|-
CASSVAGYEQYF
TGTGCCAGCAGCGTAGCAGGGTACGAGCAGTACTTC
>TRBD1|TRBV5-4|TRBJ1-1|-
CASSLGSRQGAGEAFF
TGTGCCAGCAGCTTAGGTTCCCGGCAGGGGGCGGGTGAAGCTTTCTTT
>-|TRBV7-2|TRBJ1-1|-
CASSLGSVGRRIVEAFF
TGTGCCAGCAGCTTAGGGTCCGTGGGGCGACGGATTGTTGAAGCTTTCTTT
>TRBD2|TRBV9|TRBJ2-7|-
CASSPGTTHLAYEQYF
TGTGCCAGCAGCCCCGGGACTACACATTTGGCCTACGAGCAGTACTTC
>-|TRBV7-3|TRBJ2-3|-
CASSTKGGRTDTQYF
TGTGCCAGCAGCACCAAGGGGGGGAGGACAGATACGCAGTATTTT
>-|TRBV11-2|TRBJ2-5|-
CASSLQGQETQYF
TGTGCCAGCAGCTTACAGGGGCAAGAGACCCAGTACTTC
>-|TRBV19|TRBJ1-5|many
CASSTGSNQPQHF
TGTGCCAGTAGTACAGGGAGCAATCAGCCCCAGCATTTT
>-|TRBV12-3/TRBV12-4|TRBJ1-1|-
CASSRQVTEAFF
TGTGCCAGCAGCCGACAGGTCACTGAAGCTTTCTTT
>-|TRBV14|TRBJ1-3|-
CASSQAGRGSGNTIYF
TGTGCCAGCAGCCAAGCGGGGAGAGGATCTGGAAACACCATATATTTT
>-|TRBV5-6|TRBJ1-5|-
CASSLGGEGNQPQHF
TGTGCCAGCAGCTTGGGCGGGGAGGGCAATCAGCCCCAGCATTTT
>TRBD1|TRBV28|TRBJ1-2|-
CASSTGQANYGYTF
TGTGCCAGCAGCACGGGACAGGCAAACTATGGCTACACCTTC
>TRBD1|TRBV5-1|TRBJ2-7|few
CASSPQPAGTGINEQYF
TGCGCCAGCAGCCCGCAACCGGCCGGGACAGGCATCAACGAGCAGTACTTC
>-|TRBV2|TRBJ1-5|-
CASTSRVARNQPQHF
TGTGCCAGCACCTCCCGGGTTGCACGCAATCAGCCCCAGCATTTT
>TRBD1|TRBV4-3|TRBJ2-3|-
CASSEQGPDTQYF
TGCGCCAGCAGCGAACAGGGGCCAGATACGCAGTATTTT
>TRBD1|TRBV29-1|TRBJ1-1|once
CSATQRTGRPEAFF
TGCAGCGCCACACAAAGGACAGGGCGTCCTGAAGCTTTCTTT
>-|TRBV30|TRBJ2-7|once
CAWSPRAYEQYF
TGTGCCTGGAGTCCCAGGGCCTACGAGCAGTACTTC
>-|TRBV21-1|TRBJ1-6|-
CASSDRDRGHSNSPLHF
TGTGCCAGCAGCGACCGGGACAGGGGGCATTCAAATTCACCCCTCCACTTT
>TRBD2|TRBV9|TRBJ2-3|-
CASSVGSGGAPDTQYF
TGTGCCAGCAGCGTGGGTAGCGGGGGGGCCCCAGATACGCAGTATTTT
>TRBD1|TRBV29-1|TRBJ1-1|-
CSVVTTGANTEAFF
TGCAGCGTTGTAACGACAGGGGCCAACACTGAAGCTTTCTTT
>-|TRBV15|TRBJ2-7|-
CATSRDFGGGSYEQYF
TGTGCCACCAGCAGAGATTTCGGAGGAGGATCCTACGAGCAGTACTTC
>TRBD2|TRBV4-2|TRBJ2-5|-
CASSQGVSGYQETQYF
TGTGCCAGCAGCCAAGGAGTTAGCGGGTACCAAGAGACCCAGTACTTC
>-|TRBV18|TRBJ2-5|once
CASSPPRETQYF
TGTGCCAGCTCACCACCGAGAGAGACCCAGTACTTC
>TRBD2|TRBV5-1|TRBJ2-2|-
CASSPLAGNTGELFF
TGCGCCAGCAGCCCCCTAGCGGGGAACACCGGGGAGCTGTTTTTT
>-|TRBV7-9|TRBJ1-2|few
CASSRQENYGYTF
TGTGCCAGCAGCCGACAGGAAAACTATGGCTACACCTTC
>-|TRBV28|TRBJ2-3|-
CASSLGAANTDTQYF
TGTGCCAGCAGTTTAGGGGCGGCCAACACAGATACGCAGTATTTT
>TRBD2|TRBV9|TRBJ2-2|-
CASSVAGGPPGELFF
TGTGCCAGCAGCGTAGCGGGGGGGCCCCCCGGGGAGCTGTTTTTT
>-|TRBV5-6|TRBJ1-2|-
CASSELVPVYGYTF
TGTGCCAGCAGTGAGCTTGTCCCCGTCTATGGCTACACCTTC